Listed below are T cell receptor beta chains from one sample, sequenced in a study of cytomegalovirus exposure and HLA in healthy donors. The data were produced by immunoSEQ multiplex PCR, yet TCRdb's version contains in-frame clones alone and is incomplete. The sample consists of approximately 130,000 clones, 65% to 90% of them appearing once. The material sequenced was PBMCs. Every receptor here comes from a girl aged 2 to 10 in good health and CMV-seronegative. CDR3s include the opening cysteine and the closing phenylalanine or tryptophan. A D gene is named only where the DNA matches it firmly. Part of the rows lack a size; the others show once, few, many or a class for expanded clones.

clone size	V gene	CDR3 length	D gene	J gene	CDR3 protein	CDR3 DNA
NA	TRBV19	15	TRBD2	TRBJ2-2	CASSIGPSGTGELFF	TGTGCCAGTAGTATAGGGCCTAGCGGCACCGGGGAGCTGTTTTTT
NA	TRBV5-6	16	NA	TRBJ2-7	CASSLGRSTGSYEQYF	TGTGCCAGCAGCTTGGGCCGTTCTACAGGCTCCTACGAGCAGTACTTC
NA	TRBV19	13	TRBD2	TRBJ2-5	CASRSGREETQYF	TGTGCCAGCCGAAGCGGGAGGGAAGAGACCCAGTACTTC
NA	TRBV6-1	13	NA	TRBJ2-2	CASSERENGELFF	TGTGCCAGCAGTGAAAGGGAGAACGGGGAGCTGTTTTTT
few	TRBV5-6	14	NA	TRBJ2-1	CASSFIAGRNEQFF	TGTGCCAGCAGCTTTATTGCGGGGCGAAATGAGCAGTTCTTC
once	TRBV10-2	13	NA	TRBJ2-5	CASSVRGQETQYF	TGCGCCAGCAGTGTAAGGGGTCAAGAGACCCAGTACTTC
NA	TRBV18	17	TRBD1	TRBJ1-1	CASSRDLTGTGLTEAFF	TGTGCCAGCTCACGAGACCTAACCGGGACAGGGCTCACTGAAGCTTTCTTT
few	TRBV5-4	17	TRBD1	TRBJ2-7	CASSVAYRGREAYEQYF	TGTGCCAGCAGCGTTGCCTACAGGGGGCGGGAAGCGTACGAGCAGTACTTC
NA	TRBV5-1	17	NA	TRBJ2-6	CASSLAVGSGGANVLTF	TGCGCCAGCAGCTTGGCCGTGGGCTCGGGAGGGGCCAACGTCCTGACTTTC
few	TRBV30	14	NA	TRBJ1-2	CAWSIIQESGGITF	TGTGCCTGGAGTATTATCCAGGAGTCGGGGGGAATCACCTTC
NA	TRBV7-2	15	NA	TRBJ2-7	CASSLVGSRKYEQYF	TGTGCCAGCAGCTTAGTGGGCAGTCGGAAATACGAGCAGTACTTC
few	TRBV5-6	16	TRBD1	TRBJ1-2	CASSLAMAGGIYGYTF	TGTGCCAGCAGCTTGGCAATGGCAGGGGGGATCTATGGCTACACCTTC
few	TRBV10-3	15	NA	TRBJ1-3	CAISTGSPSGNTIYF	TGTGCCATCAGTACCGGGAGCCCCTCTGGAAACACCATATATTTT
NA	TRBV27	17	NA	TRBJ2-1	CASSMISTGRSYNEQFF	TGTGCCAGCAGTATGATATCGACAGGGAGGAGTTACAATGAGCAGTTCTTC
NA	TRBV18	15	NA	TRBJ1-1	CASSPPSGRNTEAFF	TGTGCCAGCTCACCACCGTCAGGCAGGAACACTGAAGCTTTCTTT
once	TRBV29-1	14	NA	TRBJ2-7	CSVVSLRGSYEQYF	TGCAGCGTTGTTAGCCTCCGGGGGTCCTACGAGCAGTACTTC
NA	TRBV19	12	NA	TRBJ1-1	CASSIWGDEAFF	TGTGCCAGTAGTATATGGGGGGATGAAGCTTTCTTT
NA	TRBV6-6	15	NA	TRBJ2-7	CASSSRGGSSYEQYF	TGTGCCAGCAGTTCCCGTGGAGGGAGCTCCTACGAGCAGTACTTC
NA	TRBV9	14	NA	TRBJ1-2	CASSVKEGNYGYTF	TGTGCCAGCAGCGTTAAGGAGGGTAACTATGGCTACACCTTC
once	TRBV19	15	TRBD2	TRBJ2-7	CASSTGTSGAYEQYF	TGTGCCAGTAGTACCGGGACTAGCGGGGCCTACGAGCAGTACTTC
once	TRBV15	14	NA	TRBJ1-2	CATSRDRGNYGYTF	TGTGCCACCAGCAGAGATCGGGGGAACTATGGCTACACCTTC
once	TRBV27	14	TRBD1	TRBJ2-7	CASSHDRAIYEQYF	TGTGCCAGCAGTCACGACAGGGCGATCTACGAGCAGTACTTC
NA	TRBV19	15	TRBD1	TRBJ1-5	CASGTGGYSNQPQHF	TGTGCCAGTGGGACAGGCGGATATAGCAATCAGCCCCAGCATTTT
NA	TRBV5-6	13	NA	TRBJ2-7	CASSQQGYGEQYF	TGTGCCAGCAGCCAACAGGGTTACGGCGAGCAGTACTTC
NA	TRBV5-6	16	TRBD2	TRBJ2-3	CASSPLGLAGEDTQYF	TGTGCCAGCAGCCCTCTTGGTCTAGCGGGAGAAGATACGCAGTATTTT
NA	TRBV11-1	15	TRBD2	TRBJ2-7	CASSHGTSLPYEQYF	TGTGCCAGCAGCCACGGGACTAGCCTCCCCTACGAGCAGTACTTC
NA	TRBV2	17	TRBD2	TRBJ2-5	CASSRKTSGPGLETQYF	TGTGCCAGCAGCCGCAAGACTAGCGGGCCGGGGCTTGAGACCCAGTACTTC
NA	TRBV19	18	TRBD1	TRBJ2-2	CASSIVLGQGINTGELFF	TGTGCCAGTAGTATAGTACTGGGACAGGGGATTAACACCGGGGAGCTGTTTTTT
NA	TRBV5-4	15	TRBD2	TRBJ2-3	CASSRLAEATDTQYF	TGTGCCAGCAGCCGACTAGCGGAGGCCACAGATACGCAGTATTTT
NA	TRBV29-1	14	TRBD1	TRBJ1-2	CSVEDSRDRASYTF	TGCAGCGTTGAAGATTCCCGGGACAGGGCAAGCTACACCTTC
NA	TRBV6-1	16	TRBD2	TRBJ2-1	CASSEAIAGVANEQFF	TGTGCCAGCAGTGAAGCAATAGCGGGAGTAGCAAATGAGCAGTTCTTC
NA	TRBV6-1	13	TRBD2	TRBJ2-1	CASRSSGGDRQFF	TGTGCCAGCAGGAGTAGCGGGGGAGATCGGCAGTTCTTC
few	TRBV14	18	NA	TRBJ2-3	CASSPLFWGQRDTDTQYF	TGTGCCAGCAGCCCCCTTTTCTGGGGGCAACGGGACACAGATACGCAGTATTTT
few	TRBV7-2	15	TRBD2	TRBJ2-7	CASSLERGNYYEQYF	TGTGCCAGCAGCTTAGAGCGGGGGAACTACTACGAGCAGTACTTC
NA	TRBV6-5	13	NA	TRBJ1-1	CASSYQGDTEAFF	TGTGCCAGCAGTTACCAAGGGGACACTGAAGCTTTCTTT
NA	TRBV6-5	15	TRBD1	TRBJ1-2	CASSSGQGSRSGYTF	TGTGCCAGCAGTTCGGGACAGGGCAGTCGAAGTGGCTACACCTTC
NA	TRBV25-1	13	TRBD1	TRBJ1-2	CASSVGQGRGYTF	TGTGCCAGCAGTGTCGGACAGGGGCGAGGCTACACCTTC
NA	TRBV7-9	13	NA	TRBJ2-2	CASRGRATGELFF	TGTGCCAGCAGAGGCAGGGCCACCGGGGAGCTGTTTTTT
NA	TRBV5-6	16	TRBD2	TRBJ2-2	CASSTGLAGPTGELFF	TGTGCCAGCAGCACGGGACTAGCGGGACCCACCGGGGAGCTGTTTTTT
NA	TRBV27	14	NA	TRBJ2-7	CASSLRTYSYEQYF	TGTGCCAGCAGTTTACGCACCTACTCCTACGAGCAGTACTTC
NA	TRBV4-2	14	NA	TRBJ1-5	CASSQDIGNQAQHF	TGTGCCAGCAGCCAAGATATCGGGAATCAGGCCCAGCATTTT
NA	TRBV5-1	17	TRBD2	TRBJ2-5	CASSLEAIAGVGETQYF	TGCGCCAGCAGCTTGGAGGCGATAGCGGGAGTTGGAGAGACCCAGTACTTC
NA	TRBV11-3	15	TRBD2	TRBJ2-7	CASSLGLAGEYEQYF	TGTGCCAGCAGCTTGGGACTAGCGGGGGAATACGAGCAGTACTTC
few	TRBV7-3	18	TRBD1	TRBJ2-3	CASSLMGPGQGSADTQYF	TGTGCCAGCAGCTTAATGGGTCCGGGACAGGGTTCCGCAGATACGCAGTATTTT
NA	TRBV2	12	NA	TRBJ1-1	CASSERNTEAFF	TGTGCCAGCAGTGAGAGGAACACTGAAGCTTTCTTT